These T cell receptor beta chains were read from a single sample in a study of regulatory T cells in long-lasting Graves disease. TCRdb recomputed calls from the multiplex PCR reads with MiXCR, one row per CDR3 protein. This sample has over 450,000 distinct CDR3 sequences, with around 13% found just once. The same sample was also studied in work on T cells in Graves' hyperthyroidism and ophthalmopathy.

The material sequenced was peripheral blood mononuclear cells (PBMCs), taken at new diagnosis, from a patient treated with antithyroid drugs. These receptors were obtained from a woman in her twenties or thirties with Graves disease. Both conserved end residues are part of each CDR3. A D gene is named only where the DNA matches it firmly. Not all rows give a size; the values are once, few, many and, for expanded clones, a class.

v_gene: TRBV3-1
j_gene: TRBJ1-5
d_gene: NA
abundance: many
CDR3nt: TGTGCCAGCAGCCAATTAGACAGGCCCAATCAGCCCCAGCATTTT
CDR3aa: CASSQLDRPNQPQHF

v_gene: TRBV27
j_gene: TRBJ2-7
d_gene: NA
abundance: NA
CDR3nt: TGTGCCAGCAGTTTCTCTACCCCCACGGACTTGACCTACGAGCAGTACTTC
CDR3aa: CASSFSTPTDLTYEQYF

v_gene: TRBV6-1
j_gene: TRBJ2-7
d_gene: NA
abundance: NA
CDR3nt: TGTGCCAGTACAGACAGGCCGTTACCCTACGAGCAGTACTTC
CDR3aa: CASTDRPLPYEQYF

v_gene: TRBV7-9
j_gene: TRBJ1-5
d_gene: NA
abundance: NA
CDR3nt: TGTGCCAGCAGCTCGACAGGACTCTATGGCAATCAGCCCCAGCATTTT
CDR3aa: CASSSTGLYGNQPQHF

v_gene: TRBV5-6
j_gene: TRBJ2-7
d_gene: TRBD2
abundance: NA
CDR3nt: TGTGCCAGCAGCCCCCGGACTAGCGGGAGGACCTCCCACGAGCAGTACTTC
CDR3aa: CASSPRTSGRTSHEQYF

v_gene: TRBV20-1
j_gene: TRBJ2-7
d_gene: NA
abundance: NA
CDR3nt: TGCAGTGCTAGTTGGGCGGGGACCCTAGGTGACGAGCAGTACTTC
CDR3aa: CSASWAGTLGDEQYF

v_gene: TRBV25-1
j_gene: TRBJ1-1
d_gene: NA
abundance: many
CDR3nt: TGTGCCAGCAGTGCCTCCGTAAGGGGGAACACTGAAGCTTTCTTT
CDR3aa: CASSASVRGNTEAFF

v_gene: TRBV7-2
j_gene: TRBJ2-7
d_gene: TRBD1
abundance: many
CDR3nt: TGTGCCAGCAGCTTAGAGGGGGCTCCCAACTACGAGCAGTACTTC
CDR3aa: CASSLEGAPNYEQYF

v_gene: TRBV19
j_gene: TRBJ2-7
d_gene: NA
abundance: many
CDR3nt: TGTGCCAGTAGTATTGGACCGCCACCCTACGAGCAGTACTTC
CDR3aa: CASSIGPPPYEQYF

v_gene: TRBV19
j_gene: TRBJ2-3
d_gene: TRBD1
abundance: many
CDR3nt: TGTGCCAGTAAGCACAGGGGGCGAGCAGATACGCAGTATTTT
CDR3aa: CASKHRGRADTQYF

v_gene: TRBV11-2
j_gene: TRBJ2-1
d_gene: NA
abundance: many
CDR3nt: TGTGCCAGCAGCTCCCTCAAGAGGTTTGAGCAGTTCTTC
CDR3aa: CASSSLKRFEQFF

v_gene: TRBV6-1
j_gene: TRBJ2-5
d_gene: NA
abundance: many
CDR3nt: TGTGCCAGCAGTGGCGGACTGGAGGAGACCCAGTACTTC
CDR3aa: CASSGGLEETQYF

v_gene: TRBV2
j_gene: TRBJ2-1
d_gene: TRBD2
abundance: many
CDR3nt: TGTGCCAGCAGGGGGACCATAGCGGGAGGGGGGTTGGGCTACAATGAGCAGTTCTTC
CDR3aa: CASRGTIAGGGLGYNEQFF

v_gene: TRBV5-1
j_gene: TRBJ1-5
d_gene: NA
abundance: many
CDR3nt: TGTGCCAGCAGCCGGACCAATCAGCCCCAGCATTTT
CDR3aa: CASSRTNQPQHF

v_gene: TRBV3-1
j_gene: TRBJ1-1
d_gene: NA
abundance: few
CDR3nt: TGTGCCAGCAGCCAAAACCCGAACACTGAAGCTTTCTTT
CDR3aa: CASSQNPNTEAFF

v_gene: TRBV2
j_gene: TRBJ2-3
d_gene: TRBD2
abundance: many
CDR3nt: TGTGCCAGCAGTGAAGCGTCTAGCGGGAGGGCCTTGACAGATACGCAGTATTTT
CDR3aa: CASSEASSGRALTDTQYF

v_gene: TRBV27
j_gene: TRBJ2-7
d_gene: NA
abundance: few
CDR3nt: TGTGCCAGCAGCTCCTACACGAGCTCCTACGAGCAGTACTTC
CDR3aa: CASSSYTSSYEQYF

v_gene: TRBV6-1
j_gene: TRBJ2-4
d_gene: NA
abundance: many
CDR3nt: TGTGCCAGCAAACCCCACGGGGGAGCCAAAAACATTCAGTACTTC
CDR3aa: CASKPHGGAKNIQYF

v_gene: TRBV18
j_gene: TRBJ2-5
d_gene: NA
abundance: many
CDR3nt: TGTGCCAGCTCTTTTACAGCTGCGTTGCAAGAGACCCAGTACTTC
CDR3aa: CASSFTAALQETQYF

v_gene: TRBV11-2
j_gene: TRBJ2-1
d_gene: NA
abundance: many
CDR3nt: TGTGCCAGCAGCTTATTTGGAGGGACGTACAATGAGCAGTTCTTC
CDR3aa: CASSLFGGTYNEQFF

v_gene: TRBV13
j_gene: TRBJ2-3
d_gene: TRBD1
abundance: few
CDR3nt: TGTGCCAGCAGCACCCAGACAGGGGTGGGAGATACGCAGTATTTT
CDR3aa: CASSTQTGVGDTQYF

v_gene: TRBV6-2/TRBV6-3
j_gene: TRBJ2-1
d_gene: NA
abundance: NA
CDR3nt: TGTGCCAGCAGTTCTAGGGTCAACTACAATGAGCAGTTCTTC
CDR3aa: CASSSRVNYNEQFF

v_gene: TRBV12-3/TRBV12-4
j_gene: TRBJ1-1
d_gene: NA
abundance: many
CDR3nt: TGTGCCAGCAGTTATCGACAGAGGAACACTGAAGCTTTCTTT
CDR3aa: CASSYRQRNTEAFF

v_gene: TRBV30
j_gene: TRBJ2-2
d_gene: NA
abundance: many
CDR3nt: TGTGCCTGGAGGGGGAGTGGCACCGGGGAGCTGTTTTTT
CDR3aa: CAWRGSGTGELFF

v_gene: TRBV7-9
j_gene: TRBJ1-1
d_gene: NA
abundance: many
CDR3nt: TGTGCCAGCAGCTTATTCGTGGGTATGAACACTGAAGCTTTCTTT
CDR3aa: CASSLFVGMNTEAFF

v_gene: TRBV30
j_gene: TRBJ1-1
d_gene: NA
abundance: many
CDR3nt: TGTGCCTGGACCAAAATATCCTACACTGAAGCTTTCTTT
CDR3aa: CAWTKISYTEAFF

v_gene: TRBV6-1
j_gene: TRBJ2-7
d_gene: NA
abundance: many
CDR3nt: TGTGCCAGCAGCGCGGGGTTATGGGCCTACGAGCAGTACTTC
CDR3aa: CASSAGLWAYEQYF

v_gene: TRBV9
j_gene: TRBJ2-5
d_gene: NA
abundance: NA
CDR3nt: TGTGCCAGCAGCGTAGGGGGGGGGGGCCGGTTGGAAGAGACCCAGTACTTC
CDR3aa: CASSVGGGGRLEETQYF

v_gene: TRBV18
j_gene: TRBJ2-2
d_gene: NA
abundance: many
CDR3nt: TGTGCCAGCTCACCACCCCCCGGACGGACCGGGGAGCTGTTTTTT
CDR3aa: CASSPPPGRTGELFF

v_gene: TRBV7-3
j_gene: TRBJ2-1
d_gene: NA
abundance: many
CDR3nt: TGTGCCAGCAGCTCCCGCGGGCCAGGCGAGCAGTTCTTC
CDR3aa: CASSSRGPGEQFF

v_gene: TRBV20-1
j_gene: TRBJ2-4
d_gene: NA
abundance: NA
CDR3nt: TGCAGTGCTAGACCCCCAGCATTCAGACGGGACGATGGGAACATTCAGTACTTC
CDR3aa: CSARPPAFRRDDGNIQYF

v_gene: TRBV5-4
j_gene: TRBJ1-2
d_gene: TRBD1
abundance: many
CDR3nt: TGTGCCAGCAGTCGGGACAGCTTTGGCTACACCTTC
CDR3aa: CASSRDSFGYTF

v_gene: TRBV20-1
j_gene: TRBJ2-3
d_gene: NA
abundance: once
CDR3nt: TGCAGTGCTAGAAGGCCTTCCGAAGATACGCAGTATTTT
CDR3aa: CSARRPSEDTQYF

v_gene: TRBV13
j_gene: TRBJ2-1
d_gene: NA
abundance: few
CDR3nt: TGTGCCAGCAGCTTAGGGGGGGTGATGGTGGGTGAGCAGTTCTTC
CDR3aa: CASSLGGVMVGEQFF

v_gene: TRBV27
j_gene: TRBJ2-7
d_gene: TRBD2
abundance: many
CDR3nt: TGTGCCAGCAGTGGAGACCTCACAGCGGGAGGGGGATACGAGCAGTACTTC
CDR3aa: CASSGDLTAGGGYEQYF

v_gene: TRBV28
j_gene: TRBJ2-7
d_gene: TRBD2
abundance: many
CDR3nt: TGTGCCAGCAGTTTTTCCTCTAGCGGGAGCTCCTACGAGCAGTACTTC
CDR3aa: CASSFSSSGSSYEQYF

v_gene: TRBV19
j_gene: TRBJ2-1
d_gene: TRBD1
abundance: NA
CDR3nt: TGTGCCAGTAGTCTATCGACAGGGACCAGGGCCGAGCAGTTCTTC
CDR3aa: CASSLSTGTRAEQFF

v_gene: TRBV2
j_gene: TRBJ1-2
d_gene: NA
abundance: many
CDR3nt: TGTGCCAGCGGGAGGACCTATGGCTACACCTTC
CDR3aa: CASGRTYGYTF

v_gene: TRBV2
j_gene: TRBJ1-6
d_gene: TRBD1
abundance: many
CDR3nt: TGTGCCAGCACCAGGGACAGGGTTAGGGGTTCACCCCTCCACTTT
CDR3aa: CASTRDRVRGSPLHF

v_gene: TRBV9
j_gene: TRBJ2-5
d_gene: NA
abundance: many
CDR3nt: TGTGCCAGCAGCCACTCCCTGACCCATTCCCAAGAGACCCAGTACTTC
CDR3aa: CASSHSLTHSQETQYF